This TCR beta chain was sequenced for a study of blood T cells in healthy people across ages (dated by TCRdb to 2014 to 2015). Regarding the study in general: In model experiments, template switching captured about one uniquely barcoded TCR beta cDNA molecule for every two T cells. Age-related changes in TCR beta repertoire diversity were measured in the study by deep sequencing normalized with unique cDNA molecular identifiers. Donors of different ages were randomly distributed across sequencing lanes to avoid experimental bias. Using the same blood draw, the study looked at two additional independent replicas of 1 million unique cDNA reads for two donors, one aged 18 to 30 and the other aged 80 or older. Four age groups were formed from the donors: young (average approximately 17 years), middle-aged (approximately 42), aged (62) and long-lived (more than 75). The study at large found these results: Compared with the aged group, the long-lived group had more naive CD4+ T cells, fewer expanded clones and increased TCR diversity, a pattern suggesting age selection. Observed TCR beta diversity per million T cells fell roughly linearly with age, and a significant reduction was already apparent by age about 38. Total diversity estimates from one million sequenced T cells were considered lower bounds and underestimates. The percentage of naive T cells measured by flow cytometry correlated strongly with observed TCR beta diversity. Since profiling was done on bulk unsorted PBMCs, naive and antigen-experienced compartments could not be conclusively compared. The CMV infection status of donors was not known, potentially confounding age-related changes in expanded clonotypes.

CDR1 SGDLS and CDR2 YYNGEE were looked up in the germline V gene. Measured from the cysteine to the phenylalanine, the CDR3 is 16 residues long. Left in the record is the CDR3 DNA by itself, 48 bases read in frame from the first base. The V end gives up 0 bases and the J end 8 bases, leaving 10 bases in the junction not matched to a gene. The library relied on 5' RACE. TCRdb shows the sequencer as Illumina HiSeq 2500. A second PCR of about 7 to 12 cycles was run with a J-beta primer mix and a sample-barcoded 5' primer. Each TCR beta cDNA molecule received a unique molecular identifier from a template-switch 5' adaptor carrying 12 random nucleotides. Each sample yielded at least 2.5 million CDR3-containing paired-end reads. First-strand cDNA synthesis was performed from all RNA using the Mint cDNA synthesis kit, with priming by a TRBC-specific oligonucleotide. Following uracil-DNA glycosylase treatment, a first 18-cycle PCR with universal primers M1SS and BC2_uni_R was performed on all cDNA. As for how the authors treated the data: For normalization, 1 million high-quality reads, each with a distinct molecular identifier, were randomly selected from each sample. Instead of being binned into consensus sequences, reads with shared molecular identifiers were discarded. CDR3 identification, clonotype clustering and error correction used MiTCR with a Q25 quality threshold and the strictest error-elimination algorithm. A nonparametric unseen species model using Euler transformation provided a lower-bound estimate of total TCR beta diversity. The public reads were reanalyzed by TCRdb: fastp trimming at Q25, MiXCR alignment, in-frame beta chains only. Under each unique CDR3 protein, matching rows form one entry showing the most common genes and DNA. None of the V and J calls come from the authors' own analysis; TCRdb made them. Here the sample has roughly 1.6 million distinct CDR3 sequences; around 36% occur a single time. The ten largest clonotypes hold about 10% of the sample.

The roughly 39 donors, aged 6 to 90 years, were systemically healthy Caucasian individuals from Russia. Ten milliliters of peripheral blood were collected from each donor into EDTA-treated Vacutainer tubes. Ficoll-Paque density-gradient centrifugation was used to isolate PBMCs, with at least 7 million obtained per sample. Total RNA was extracted from PBMCs with Trizol reagent, with at least 5.5 micrograms obtained per sample. The percentages of naive CD45RAhigh/CD27high T cells were determined by flow cytometry on a PBMC aliquot from every donor. A word on this clonotype: The antigen this receptor binds is unknown. Base qualities were left out, and no much larger clone turns up one base away.

The V gene is TRBV9 and the J gene is TRBJ2-1, with 8 bases matching TRBD2. The sequence was obtained from a woman aged 25-40 years in good health. Sequenced input: blood. The sequenced DNA: TGTGCCAGCAGCGTAGCTACGGGGGGGCTTGTCCATGAGCAGTTCTTC. It translates to CASSVATGGLVHEQFF.